Following are 30 T cell receptor beta chains from one sample sequenced in a study of cytomegalovirus exposure and HLA in healthy donors. PCR amplification relied on 60 Vbeta primers (plus 13 Jbeta primers). The data were produced by immunoSEQ multiplex PCR, yet TCRdb's version contains in-frame clones alone and is incomplete. The data hold 130,000 or so clones, with approximately 78% observed a single time. The sequencing sample was made of PBMCs. These receptors originate from a woman aged 50 to 60 in good health and CMV-seropositive.

This clone occurred a few times. V usage is TRBV28 and J usage is TRBJ1-2; unclear D gene. Germline CDR1 reads MDHEN; CDR2 reads SYDVKM. V was shortened by 5 bases and J by 3 bases, with 13 bases between the two germline ends. This CDR3 comprises 14 residues. CDR3 DNA sequence: TGTGCCAGCAGTACCCCGCACGGAGACTATGGCTACACCTTC. This encodes CASSTPHGDYGYTF.

This chain joins TRBV5-6 and TRBJ1-1; 10 nucleotides match TRBD1. In germline, CDR1 is SGHDT, CDR2 YYEEEE. The CDR3 is made up of 14 amino acids. Losses at the gene ends were 3 bases for V and 8 bases for J; bases not matched to a gene: 7. The DNA of the CDR3 is TGTGCCAGCAGCTCCCGACAGGGGGCGCGGGAAGCTTTCTTT. This gives the protein CASSSRQGAREAFF. The full variable domain, with the rest looked up from reference TRBV5-6 and TRBJ1-1, is DAGVTQSPTHLIKTRGQQVTLRCSPKSGHDTVSWYQQALGQGPQFIFQYYEEEERQRGNFPDRFSGHQFPNYSSELNVNALLLGDSALYLCASSSRQGAREAFFGQGTRLTVV.

The gene calls are TRBV19 and TRBJ2-1; 12 bases agree with TRBD2. V lost 4 bases to trimming and J lost 4 bases; unmatched junction nucleotides: 2. Germline V gene sequence: CDR1 LNHDA, CDR2 SQIVND (reference sequence). The CDR3 has 15 amino acids. The CDR3 sequence is CASSTGLAGYNEQFF. The CDR3 bases are TGTGCCAGTAGTACCGGACTAGCGGGGTACAATGAGCAGTTCTTC.

V is TRBV18 and J is TRBJ1-5; D gene ambiguous. CDR1 and CDR2 from the germline V gene are KGHSH and LQKENI. The V gene lost 4 bases and the J gene lost 5 bases, with 15 bases spanning the gap. The CDR3 runs to 15 residues. DNA of the CDR3: TGTGCCAGCTCACTTCAGATTGAGGTCGATCAGCCCCAGCATTTT. This sequence encodes CASSLQIEVDQPQHF.

The chain has TRBV29-1 and TRBJ2-5, with D possibly being TRBD1 (6 bases). Germline V lookup: CDR1 SQVTM, CDR2 ANQGSEA. CDR3 length: 13 residues. Between the trimmed V and J ends, which lost 6 bases and 4 bases, there was a span of 15 bases. CDR3 DNA sequence: TGCAGCGTCCGAAGACAGGTCGGAGAGACCCAGTACTTC. This encodes CSVRRQVGETQYF.

This clone was recorded once. A junction boundary mismatches the germline segment, possibly from a read error. The chain links TRBV7-7 to TRBJ2-2; D is unclear. Per the germline V gene, CDR1 is SSHAT and CDR2 is FNYEAQ (reference sequence). The CDR3 is 14 residues long. Written as DNA, the CDR3 is TGTGCTAGCAGCCCCCGGTTAGACACCGGGGAGCTGTTTTTT. Its translation is CASSPRLDTGELFF.

This clone was observed a handful of times. This chain joins TRBV28 and TRBJ1-6; D gene uncertain. CDR3 length equals 13 residues. V was trimmed by 4 bases and J by 7 bases, leaving 8 bases between them. Germline loops: CDR1 MDHEN, CDR2 SYDVKM. CDR3 in DNA: TGTGCCAGCAGTTCCCTCGTCAATTCACCCCTCCACTTT. It codes for CASSSLVNSPLHF.

V usage is TRBV7-8 and J usage is TRBJ1-1; D is perhaps TRBD1 (5 bases). The CDR3 consists of 14 residues. Trimming took off 5 bases at V and 3 bases at J, with 13 bases between the two ends. Germline V gives CDR1 SGHVS, CDR2 FQNEAQ. Here the CDR3 reads CASSQSRDYTEAFF. The CDR3 region has the DNA TGTGCCAGCAGCCAATCCAGGGACTACACTGAAGCTTTCTTT.

This clone turned up a few times. The J gene is TRBJ1-4, the V gene TRBV7-3, with 9 bases identical to TRBD1. Germline assignment: CDR1 SGHTA and CDR2 FQGTGA. Trimming cost V 0 bases and J 8 bases; bases outside gene matches: 10. The CDR3 has 17 residues. The CDR3 loop reads CASSLTYFGQGLEKLFF. DNA of the CDR3: TGTGCCAGCAGCTTAACCTATTTCGGACAGGGGCTCGAAAAACTGTTTTTT.

This chain joins TRBV18 and TRBJ2-1, with 7 bases lining up with TRBD1. This CDR3 comprises 15 residues. V shed 2 bases, J shed 7 bases, and the junction held 8 bases outside the gene matches. Germline CDR1 and CDR2: KGHSH and LQKENI. The CDR3 DNA is TGTGCCAGCTCACCAGACAGGGAAGTCAGTAATGAGCAGTTCTTC. The encoded protein is CASSPDREVSNEQFF.

V usage is TRBV30 and J usage is TRBJ2-1; a possible D gene is TRBD2 (6 bases). Germline assignment: CDR1 GTSNPN and CDR2 SVGIG (reference sequence). V was pared by 2 bases and J by 8 bases, with 16 bases between. The CDR3 is 14 residues long. For the CDR3, the DNA is TGTGCCTGGAGTCCTCCCGGGGGTCAAGATGAGCAGTTCTTC. This encodes CAWSPPGGQDEQFF.

This clone has only one observation. V is TRBV2 and J is TRBJ2-5; 7 positions match TRBD2. This CDR3 has 13 residues. Trimming cost V 5 bases and J 7 bases; bases outside gene matches: 7. CDR1 and CDR2 from the germline V gene are SNHLY and FYNNEI. The DNA for the CDR3 is TGTGCCAGCAGTCCAAGGGAGGGTGGGACCCAGTACTTC. Protein: CASSPREGGTQYF.

The chain has TRBV5-1 and TRBJ1-6; the D is unclear. Germline assignment: CDR1 SGHRS and CDR2 YFSETQ. The V and J ends lost 3 bases and 6 bases respectively, with 10 bases between them. The CDR3 has 14 amino acids. The CDR3 region is CASSWTGVNSPLHF. In nucleotides, the CDR3 is TGCGCCAGCAGCTGGACTGGGGTTAATTCACCCCTCCACTTT. Full variable domain (remainder filled in from reference TRBV5-1 and TRBJ1-6): KAGVTQTPRYLIKTRGQQVTLSCSPISGHRSVSWYQQTPGQGLQFLFEYFSETQRNKGNFPGRFSGRQFSNSRSEMNVSTLELGDSALYLCASSWTGVNSPLHFGNGTRLTVT.

Here the CDR3 DNA reads TGCGCCAGCAGCCAAGGGACCTTGAAAGGCGGGTTACGTGGAAACACCATATATTTT. It is translated as CASSQGTLKGGLRGNTIYF. The J gene is TRBJ1-3, the V gene TRBV4-1; D is unresolved. The V and J ends lost 1 base and 3 bases respectively, with 22 bases between them. Germline CDR1 and CDR2: MGHRA and YSYEKL. CDR3 length equals 19 residues.

J is TRBJ1-2 and V is TRBV15, with D uncertain. The CDR3 runs 13 residues. Germline V gene lookup returns CDR1 LNHNV and CDR2 YYDKDF (reference sequence). Trimming left V 5 bases short and J 8 bases short, with 15 bases between. CDR3 residues: CATSGGWREGYTF. CDR3 coding DNA: TGTGCCACCAGCGGCGGGTGGAGGGAAGGCTACACCTTC.

This sequence joins TRBV11-2 and TRBJ2-1; possible D gene TRBD2, 5 bases. The germline V gene encodes CDR1 SGHAT and CDR2 FQNNGV. CDR3 length: 17 residues. The V and J ends lost 0 bases and 8 bases respectively, with 20 bases between them. The CDR3 here is CASSLDREDSVRDEQFF. CDR3 sequence (DNA): TGTGCCAGCAGCTTAGATCGAGAGGACTCTGTACGTGATGAGCAGTTCTTC.

The chain joins TRBV6-1 to TRBJ2-2, with 7 bases lining up with TRBD1. V lost 3 bases to trimming and J lost 1 base; unmatched junction nucleotides: 8. In germline, CDR1 is MNHNS, CDR2 SASEGT. The CDR3 extends over 17 amino acids. CDR3 protein: CASSEWNRGENTGELFF. The CDR3 nucleotides read TGTGCCAGCAGTGAGTGGAACAGGGGCGAGAACACCGGGGAGCTGTTTTTT.

The chain recombines TRBV4-1 with TRBJ2-5, with 9 nucleotides matching TRBD2. The ends lost 3 bases at V and 4 bases at J; junction bases unmatched: 9. CDR1 MGHRA and CDR2 YSYEKL come from the germline V gene. CDR3 length: 16 amino acids. The CDR3 loop is CASSHPLAGVSETQYF. CDR3 DNA: TGCGCCAGCAGCCACCCCTTAGCGGGAGTGTCAGAGACCCAGTACTTC.

This clone showed up just once. The chain uses TRBV5-4 and TRBJ1-1; D is possibly TRBD1 (6 bases). The CDR3 consists of 14 residues. The germline CDR1 and CDR2 sequences are SGHNT and YYREEE (reference sequence). V was trimmed by 2 bases and J by 5 bases, leaving 13 bases between them. CDR3 amino acids: CASSFTGSGTEAFF. The CDR3 nucleotides are TGTGCCAGCAGCTTCACAGGGTCCGGGACTGAAGCTTTCTTT. Drawing the rest from reference TRBV5-4 and TRBJ1-1, the complete variable domain is ETGVTQSPTHLIKTRGQQVTLRCSSQSGHNTVSWYQQALGQGPQFIFQYYREEENGRGNFPPRFSGLQFPNYSSELNVNALELDDSALYLCASSFTGSGTEAFFGQGTRLTVV.

The chain is built from TRBV6-5 and TRBJ1-2, with D possibly being TRBD1 (5 bases). V was shortened by 2 bases and J by 10 bases, with 14 bases between the two germline ends. There are 13 residues in the CDR3. CDR1 MNHEY and CDR2 SVGAGI come from the germline V gene. This CDR3 reads CASSYPPGGDYTF. CDR3 DNA sequence: TGTGCCAGCAGTTACCCGCCTGGGGGGGACTACACCTTC.

The chain recombines TRBV30 with TRBJ2-7; TRBD2 matches at 8 bases. V shed 3 bases, J shed 0 bases, and the junction held 4 bases outside the gene matches. Germline V gene lookup returns CDR1 GTSNPN and CDR2 SVGIG (reference sequence). There are 14 residues in the CDR3. CDR3: CAWSRGGVSYEQYF. CDR3 DNA sequence: TGTGCCTGGAGCCGGGGGGGCGTCTCCTACGAGCAGTACTTC.

J is TRBJ2-3 and V is TRBV5-4; TRBD2 is a possible D gene (6 bases). Trimming pared 1 base from V and 1 base from J, leaving 10 bases between. The CDR3 loop spans 15 amino acids. In germline, CDR1 is SGHNT, CDR2 YYREEE (reference sequence). CDR3 sequence (DNA): TGTGCCAGCAGCTTGACCGGGAGTCGCACAGATACGCAGTATTTT. Its protein is CASSLTGSRTDTQYF.

This sequence joins TRBV6-5 and TRBJ2-2; D not resolved. The germline V gene has CDR1 MNHEY and CDR2 SVGAGI. Between the trimmed V and J ends, which lost 3 bases and 5 bases, there was a span of 13 bases. The CDR3 has 15 amino acids. As DNA, the CDR3 is TGTGCCAGCAGTTATGTGCGCCACGGGACCGGGGAGCTGTTTTTT. Translating gives CASSYVRHGTGELFF.

The chain joins TRBV7-3 to TRBJ1-1, with 7 bases aligning to TRBD1. CDR1 and CDR2 (germline): SGHTA, FQGTGA. V dropped 2 bases and J dropped 3; count of bases not matched to a gene: 6. This CDR3 is built from 15 residues. The CDR3 DNA follows: TGTGCCAGCAGCTTACGAGGGGACAGCTACACTGAAGCTTTCTTT. It yields the protein CASSLRGDSYTEAFF.

The CDR3 reads CSVDGTNQETQYF. The CDR3 DNA reads as TGCAGCGTCGATGGGACTAACCAAGAGACCCAGTACTTC. The chain uses TRBV29-1 and TRBJ2-5, with TRBD2 matching 7 bases. V dropped 6 bases and J dropped 0; count of bases not matched to a gene: 4. The CDR3 covers 13 residues. Germline V gene data show CDR1 as SQVTM and CDR2 as ANQGSEA.

The CDR3 here is CSVQGLAGGYEQYF. For the CDR3, the DNA is TGCAGCGTCCAAGGGCTAGCGGGAGGTTACGAGCAGTACTTC. The rearrangement links TRBV29-1 to TRBJ2-7, with 11 positions matching TRBD2. The germline gives CDR1 SQVTM, CDR2 ANQGSEA. The CDR3 covers 14 residues. V shed 6 bases, J shed 4 bases, and the junction held 8 bases outside the gene matches.

The V gene is TRBV6-1, the J gene TRBJ1-3; no firm D call. The V and J ends lost 8 bases and 2 bases respectively, with 10 bases between them. CDR1 and CDR2 (germline): MNHNS, SASEGT. The CDR3 has 13 residues. The CDR3 loop reads CASGPVPGNTIYF. The CDR3 DNA sequence: TGTGCCAGCGGCCCAGTTCCTGGAAACACCATATATTTT.

The gene calls are TRBV6-4 and TRBJ1-5, with no clear D. Per the germline V gene, CDR1 is MRHNA and CDR2 is SNTAGT. V was pared by 4 bases and J by 3 bases, with 7 bases between. The length of the CDR3 is 13 residues. The chain's CDR3 is CASSASFNQPQHF. The CDR3 nucleotides are TGTGCCAGCAGTGCGAGCTTCAATCAGCCCCAGCATTTT.

The V call is TRBV11-3, the J call TRBJ2-3; 7 bases are shared with TRBD2. Unmatched junction bases numbered 7, after V lost 1 base and J lost 3 bases. This CDR3 comprises 16 residues. Germline CDR1 SGHNT, CDR2 YENEEA. The CDR3 is CASSLVAGPITDTQYF. In DNA form, the CDR3 reads TGTGCCAGCAGCTTAGTAGCGGGTCCGATTACAGATACGCAGTATTTT.

The chain employs TRBV5-1 and TRBJ1-2; 7 positions match TRBD1. V trimming: 0 bases; J trimming: 6 bases; junction bases outside the gene matches: 8. This CDR3 has 15 residues. CDR1 is SGHRS, CDR2 YFSETQ, per germline. The DNA of the CDR3 is TGCGCCAGCAGCTTGGGTTCGACAGGGAGGCATGGCTACACCTTC. It encodes CASSLGSTGRHGYTF.